Included here is one TCR beta chain sequence, with context. Its antigen is as yet unknown. The data belong to a study of radiation and T cells in renal cell carcinoma. CDR3 length equals 14 residues. Looked up from germline, CDR1 is SGHTA and CDR2 is FQGNSA. The V end was cut by 0 bases, the J end by 0 bases, with 5 bases between. Findings and caveats of the study: Without pretreatment biopsies, baseline tumor clonotype presence was undetermined. From baseline, blood top tumor clonotypes peaked at 2 weeks post-radiation.

Time point indicated: blood 2 weeks post-SBRT. Documented treatment: 15 Gy SBRT to primary tumor, nephrectomy 4 weeks later. Sequenced by immunoSEQ multiplex PCR; TCRdb stores in-frame clones only, minus some. This sample has some 150,000 clones, with approximately 86% found just once. Sequencing was performed on blood, taken from a patient whose treatment included radiotherapy and nephrectomy. The TCR was taken from a woman between 45 and 60 years old with renal cell carcinoma. This rearrangement joins TRBV7-2 to TRBJ2-5; D unresolved. The CDR3 protein is CASSLAGYQETQYF. In nucleotides, the CDR3 is TGTGCCAGCAGCTTAGCGGGGTACCAAGAGACCCAGTACTTC.